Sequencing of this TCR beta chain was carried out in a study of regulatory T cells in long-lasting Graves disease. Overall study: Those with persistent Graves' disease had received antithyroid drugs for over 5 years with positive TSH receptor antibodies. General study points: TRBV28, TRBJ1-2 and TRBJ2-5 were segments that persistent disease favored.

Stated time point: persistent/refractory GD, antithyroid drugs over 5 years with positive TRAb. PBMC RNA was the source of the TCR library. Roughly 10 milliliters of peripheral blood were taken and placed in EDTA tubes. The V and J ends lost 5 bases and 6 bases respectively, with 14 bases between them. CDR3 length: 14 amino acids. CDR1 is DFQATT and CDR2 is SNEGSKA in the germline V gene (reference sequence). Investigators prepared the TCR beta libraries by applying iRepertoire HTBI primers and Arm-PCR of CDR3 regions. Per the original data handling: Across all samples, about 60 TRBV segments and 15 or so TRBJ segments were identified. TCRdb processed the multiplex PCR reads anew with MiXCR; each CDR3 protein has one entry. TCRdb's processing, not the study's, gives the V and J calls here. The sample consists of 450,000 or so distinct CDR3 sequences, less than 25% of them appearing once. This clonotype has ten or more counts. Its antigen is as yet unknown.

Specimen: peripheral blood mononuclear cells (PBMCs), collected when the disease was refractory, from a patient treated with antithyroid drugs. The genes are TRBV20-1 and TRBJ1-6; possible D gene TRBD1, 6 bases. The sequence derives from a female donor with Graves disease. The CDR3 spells CSAAQGVVNSPLHF. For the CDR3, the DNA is TGCAGTGCTGCACAGGGTGTTGTTAATTCACCCCTCCACTTT.